The rows below give T cell receptor beta chains drawn from one sample of a study of blood T cell repertoires in COVID-19. The assay was immunoSEQ multiplex PCR, and TCRdb's table has in-frame clones only and misses some. The table includes about 180,000 clones, approximately 80% detected once. The sample consisted of peripheral blood. The receptors derive from a human donor in a cohort sampled during active COVID-19. The CDR3 runs from the conserved cysteine through the conserved F or W. Part of the rows lack a size; the others show once, few, many or a class for expanded clones.

TRBV19,TRBJ1-5,.,CASSTGQGIGSNQPQHF
TRBV20-1,TRBJ1-5,.,CSASGGVYSNQPQHF
TRBV5-1,TRBJ2-6,few,CASSLRQGGSGANVLTF
TRBV7-9,TRBJ1-5,few,CASSLGEGRGNQPQHF
TRBV12-3/TRBV12-4,TRBJ1-2,.,CASSGQPNYGYTF
TRBV28,TRBJ2-7,.,CASSIDGRAHEQYF
TRBV7-6,TRBJ2-2,.,CASSTALANTGELFF
TRBV10-3,TRBJ1-1,.,CAISKTGNTEAFF
TRBV3-1/TRBV3-2,TRBJ2-5,.,CASSILAGAGGETQYF
TRBV20-1,TRBJ2-7,.,CSASSGGADEQYF
TRBV4-3,TRBJ2-1,.,CASSQGEEEQFF
TRBV12-2,TRBJ1-1,.,CASRFRTGGDTEAFF
TRBV11-1,TRBJ1-2,.,CASSLQAANYGYTF
TRBV6-6,TRBJ2-7,.,CASSYGGRRTYEQYF
TRBV4-2,TRBJ2-7,.,CASRLAGGNSYEQYF
TRBV2,TRBJ2-1,.,CATIRTGETYNEQFF
TRBV6-2/TRBV6-3,TRBJ1-5,.,CASSYIPGQGTYQPQHF
TRBV6-1,TRBJ1-2,.,CASSEASRVNGYTF
TRBV27,TRBJ2-7,.,CASTLVSGQGATHEQYF
TRBV7-3,TRBJ2-7,.,CASSPSGGSGYEQYF
TRBV2,TRBJ1-4,.,CASSGAIFTGRTNEKLFF
TRBV21-1,TRBJ2-7,.,CASSKGGTATDEQYF
TRBV4-2,TRBJ1-1,.,CASSRGTGDQMNTEAFF
TRBV28,TRBJ2-4,.,CGSGNNIQYF
TRBV27,TRBJ1-1,.,CASSRTGERTEAFF
TRBV6-5,TRBJ1-5,.,CASRPLGGGGEPQHF
TRBV9,TRBJ2-3,.,CASSVGGQGFDTQYF
TRBV5-1,TRBJ2-7,.,CASKPGLAGFSYEQYF
TRBV3-1/TRBV3-2,TRBJ1-1,.,CASSQEGARTEAFF
TRBV4-3,TRBJ1-4,.,CASSLHWTLHDEKLFF
TRBV28,TRBJ1-1,.,CASSLYPEGVGTEAFF
TRBV3-1/TRBV3-2,TRBJ2-7,few,CASSQYRGATTEQYF
TRBV27,TRBJ2-7,.,CASSLNRGYEQYF
TRBV6-4,TRBJ1-4,.,CASSGGNEKLFF
TRBV4-3,TRBJ1-1,few,CASSQAGNTEAFF
TRBV11-2,TRBJ1-5,few,CASWSGQGNQPQHF
TRBV19,TRBJ1-2,.,CASSPTGNPLDGYTF
TRBV28,TRBJ1-5,.,CASSSTEGQNQPQHF
TRBV27,TRBJ1-5,.,CASKTGGLGNQPQHF
TRBV6-5,TRBJ1-1,.,CASSFREGTEAFF
TRBV7-9,TRBJ1-1,.,CASRPRDRGSDTEAFF
TRBV29-1,TRBJ1-6,.,CSVADSLYNSPLHF
TRBV7-2,TRBJ1-5,.,CASSLWTGGTDISNQPQHF
TRBV7-2,TRBJ2-7,.,CASSLTYSYEQYF